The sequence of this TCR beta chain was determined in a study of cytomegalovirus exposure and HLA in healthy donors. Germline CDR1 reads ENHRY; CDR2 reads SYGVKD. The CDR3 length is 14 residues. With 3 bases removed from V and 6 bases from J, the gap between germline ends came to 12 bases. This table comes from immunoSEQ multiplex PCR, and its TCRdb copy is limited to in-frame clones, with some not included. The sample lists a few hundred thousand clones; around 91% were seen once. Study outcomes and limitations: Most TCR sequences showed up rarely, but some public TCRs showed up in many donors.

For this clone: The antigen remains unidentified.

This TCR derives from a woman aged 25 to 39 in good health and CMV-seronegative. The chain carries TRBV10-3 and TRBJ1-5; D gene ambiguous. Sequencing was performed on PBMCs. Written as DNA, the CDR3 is TGTGCCATCAGTGAAGGGTGGTCGGGTCAGCCCCAGCATTTT. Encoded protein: CAISEGWSGQPQHF.